These 14 T cell receptor beta chains came from one sample sequenced in a study of T cells in pancreatic ductal adenocarcinoma. The selected patients with pancreatic ductal adenocarcinoma had surgery but no neoadjuvant therapy. Sequenced by immunoSEQ multiplex PCR; TCRdb stores in-frame clones only, minus some. Of around 94,000 clones in the sample, roughly 95% were seen once. The source material was PBMCs. The source is a human donor with pancreatic ductal adenocarcinoma.

This sequence joins TRBV28 and TRBJ2-7, with D possibly being TRBD2 (5 bases). The CDR3 runs to 12 residues. V dropped 3 bases and J dropped 5 bases, with 8 bases sitting between them. Looked up from germline, CDR1 is MDHEN and CDR2 is SYDVKM. In nucleotides, the CDR3 is TGTGCCAGCAGTTTCAAAGCGGACGAGCAGTACTTC. Translation: CASSFKADEQYF. Drawing the rest from reference TRBV28 and TRBJ2-7, the complete variable domain is DVKVTQSSRYLVKRTGEKVFLECVQDMDHENMFWYRQDPGLGLRLIYFSYDVKMKEKGDIPEGYSVSREKKERFSLILESASTNQTSMYLCASSFKADEQYFGPGTRLTVT.

The CDR3 DNA reads as TGTGCCAGCAGCGTCAGGTATCAGCCCCAGCATTTT. Amino acid sequence: CASSVRYQPQHF. The chain recombines TRBV13 with TRBJ1-5; D ambiguous. CDR3 length equals 12 residues. The V end lost 5 bases, the J end lost 5 bases, and 7 bases lay between the germline ends. CDR1 is PRHDT and CDR2 is FYEKMQ in the germline V gene (reference sequence).

The chain carries TRBV28 and TRBJ2-7, with TRBD1 matching over 9 bases. This CDR3 is 14 amino acids long. Germline V gene sequence: CDR1 MDHEN, CDR2 SYDVKM. J was trimmed by 5 bases and V by 6 bases; bases with no gene match: 8. CDR3 amino acids: CASSLGDRVNEQYF. CDR3 in DNA: TGTGCCAGCAGCTTGGGGGACAGGGTCAACGAGCAGTACTTC.

This chain uses TRBV18 with TRBJ1-5, with D maybe TRBD1 (6 bases). Trimming cost V 3 bases and J 2 bases, with 14 bases left between them. The germline V gene has CDR1 KGHSH and CDR2 LQKENI. The CDR3 totals 16 residues. For the CDR3, the DNA is TGTGCCAGCTCACCGGGGGGGCTTAATGGCAATCAGCCCCAGCATTTT. This encodes CASSPGGLNGNQPQHF.

The chain couples TRBV6-1 to TRBJ2-5; 10 positions match TRBD1. The CDR3 covers 17 residues. J was trimmed by 4 bases and V by 4 bases; bases with no gene match: 12. The germline CDR1 and CDR2 sequences are MNHNS and SASEGT. The CDR3 DNA reads TGTGCCAGCAGTGGGTTCCCTGGACAGGGGGATGGAGAGACCCAGTACTTC. Residues: CASSGFPGQGDGETQYF.

The chain links TRBV7-3 to TRBJ2-5, with 7 bases lining up with TRBD1. With V trimmed by 3 bases and J by 4 bases, 5 bases remained unmatched. CDR3 length equals 14 residues. The germline V gene has CDR1 SGHTA and CDR2 FQGTGA. The DNA for the CDR3 is TGTGCCAGCAGCTTGGGACAGCCTGGAGAGACCCAGTACTTC. Amino acid sequence: CASSLGQPGETQYF.

This clone occurred once. The chain uses TRBV27 and TRBJ2-5; the D is unclear. V was cut by 6 bases and J by 2 bases, with 16 bases left in between. Germline assignment: CDR1 MNHEY and CDR2 SMNVEV (reference sequence). This CDR3 has 15 amino acids. CDR3 amino acids: CASRETPFQQETQYF. The CDR3 bases are TGTGCCAGCAGAGAAACACCGTTCCAACAAGAGACCCAGTACTTC.

The V call is TRBV5-1, the J call TRBJ2-7; 10 nucleotides agree with TRBD2. Germline V gives CDR1 SGHRS, CDR2 YFSETQ. J was trimmed by 3 bases and V by 6 bases; bases with no gene match: 9. The CDR3 spans 15 residues. The CDR3 coding sequence is TGCGCCAGCAAGGATCAGCGGGGGGGTAGCTACGAGCAGTACTTC. Encoded protein: CASKDQRGGSYEQYF. Looking up the rest from reference TRBV5-1 and TRBJ2-7 gives the full variable domain: KAGVTQTPRYLIKTRGQQVTLSCSPISGHRSVSWYQQTPGQGLQFLFEYFSETQRNKGNFPGRFSGRQFSNSRSEMNVSTLELGDSALYLCASKDQRGGSYEQYFGPGTRLTVT.

The chain combines TRBV6-5 with TRBJ2-7; possible D gene TRBD1, 5 bases. This CDR3 spans 14 amino acids. V was clipped by 3 bases and J by 0 bases, with 9 bases between them. The germline V gene has CDR1 MNHEY and CDR2 SVGAGI. CDR3: CASSYQQVSYEQYF. The CDR3 coding sequence is TGTGCCAGCAGTTATCAACAGGTCTCCTACGAGCAGTACTTC.

The chain has TRBV28 and TRBJ2-4, with a possible D match to TRBD1 (6 bases). The CDR3 extends over 13 amino acids. The V gene lost 2 bases and the J gene lost 8 bases, with 10 bases spanning the gap. CDR1 MDHEN and CDR2 SYDVKM come from the germline V gene. The CDR3 DNA sequence: TGTGCCAGCAGTTTAAGGCAGGGGCACATTCAGTACTTC. It translates to CASSLRQGHIQYF.

The CDR3 DNA follows: TGCAGCGTTGGGACAGGGGGAACGCAGTTCTTC. Protein sequence: CSVGTGGTQFF. This chain connects TRBV29-1 to TRBJ2-1, with TRBD1 matching 10 bases. In germline, CDR1 is SQVTM, CDR2 ANQGSEA. The CDR3 sequence is 11 residues long. The V and J ends lost 4 bases and 12 bases, in that order; junction bases with no gene match: 3.

The rearrangement joins TRBV11-2 to TRBJ2-7; 11 nucleotides align to TRBD2. V lost 4 bases, J lost 3 bases, and 5 bases stayed unmatched. The V gene's germline CDR1 is SGHAT and CDR2 FQNNGV. The CDR3 runs to 15 residues. CDR3 sequence reads: CASSSLAGGSYEQYF. In DNA, the CDR3 is TGTGCCAGCAGCTCCCTAGCGGGAGGTAGCTACGAGCAGTACTTC.

The chain recombines TRBV2 with TRBJ2-1, with 7 bases lining up with TRBD1. Germline V gene data show CDR1 as SNHLY and CDR2 as FYNNEI. The CDR3 spans 14 residues. With V trimmed by 7 bases and J by 9 bases, 12 bases remained unmatched. The CDR3 is CASNRGFFSGEQFF. The DNA of the CDR3 is TGTGCCAGCAACAGGGGATTTTTTAGTGGTGAGCAGTTCTTC.

This sequence joins TRBV18 and TRBJ2-7; D perhaps matches TRBD2 (6 bases). The CDR3 runs 14 residues. Trimming shortened V by 6 bases and J by 3 bases, and 15 bases separated the two germline ends. The germline V gene encodes CDR1 KGHSH and CDR2 LQKENI. As DNA, the CDR3 is TGTGCCAGCTCCTCCACCCGGACTATCTACGAGCAGTACTTC. It translates to CASSSTRTIYEQYF.